Listed here are 2 T cell receptor beta chains from one sample, sequenced in a study of shared clonotypes between healthy human individuals. Using immunoSEQ multiplex PCR, the repertoire was profiled, and TCRdb retains in-frame clones only, with some absent. The repertoire holds under 2,500,000 clones, with more than 90% as singletons. What was sequenced was naive CD4+ T cells sorted from blood. Noted subset: CD45RA+ positively selected. These receptors originate from a man aged 18 to 30 in good health.

The CDR3 DNA follows: TGTGCCAGCAGTGCAACCGGGACAGATACCCACAATGAGCAGTTCTTC. This encodes CASSATGTDTHNEQFF. The genes are TRBV6-1 and TRBJ2-1; 7 bases map to TRBD1. V shed 4 bases, J shed 5 bases, and the junction held 11 bases outside the gene matches. The CDR3 sequence is 16 residues long. The germline gives CDR1 MNHNS, CDR2 SASEGT.

V is TRBV19 and J is TRBJ1-3; 9 nucleotides match TRBD1. Unmatched junction bases numbered 13, after V lost 7 bases and J lost 0 bases. Germline values: CDR1 LNHDA, CDR2 SQIVND (reference sequence). The CDR3 runs 18 residues. The CDR3 bases are TGTGCCAGTACCCCCCGGGACAGGGCCCCTCTCTCTGGAAACACCATATATTTT. It is translated as CASTPRDRAPLSGNTIYF. Filled out from reference TRBV19 and TRBJ1-3, the complete variable domain reads DGGITQSPKYLFRKEGQNVTLSCEQNLNHDAMYWYRQDPGQGLRLIYYSQIVNDFQKGDIAEGYSVSREKKESFPLTVTSAQKNPTAFYLCASTPRDRAPLSGNTIYFGEGSWLTVV.